The 15 T cell receptor beta chains presented below share a single source sample, sequenced in a study of cytomegalovirus exposure and HLA in healthy donors. The PCR was carried out with 60 Vbeta primers and 13 Jbeta primers. Sequencing was performed with immunoSEQ multiplex PCR; in TCRdb, only in-frame clones are kept and a portion is missing. The data hold 60,000 or so clones, with about 80% observed a single time. Sequenced: PBMCs. Every receptor here comes from a woman between 40 and 50 years old in good health and CMV-seropositive.

The chain links TRBV19 to TRBJ1-1, with D possibly being TRBD1 (5 bases). This CDR3 has 12 amino acids. Per germline, CDR1 LNHDA and CDR2 SQIVND (reference sequence). V was cut by 10 bases and J by 6 bases, with 15 bases left in between. In DNA, the CDR3 is TGTGCCACCCTGGTGGGGGGTTCTGAAGCTTTCTTT. It encodes CATLVGGSEAFF.

J is TRBJ2-1 and V is TRBV5-1; D perhaps matches TRBD1 (6 bases). The CDR3 is made up of 16 amino acids. Germline V gene lookup returns CDR1 SGHRS and CDR2 YFSETQ. Deletions cut 0 bases from V and 1 base from J, with 11 bases between. The chain's CDR3 is CASSLGQVYSYNEQFF. In DNA form, the CDR3 reads TGCGCCAGCAGCTTGGGACAGGTCTATTCCTACAATGAGCAGTTCTTC.

The chain has TRBV27 and TRBJ2-5, with 8 bases identical to TRBD1. The CDR3 covers 14 residues. The V gene end was trimmed by 3 bases and the J gene end by 3 bases; junction bases not matched to a gene: 3. CDR1 MNHEY and CDR2 SMNVEV come from the germline V gene (reference sequence). CDR3 nucleotides: TGTGCCAGCAGTTTGACAGGGGTGGAAGAGACCCAGTACTTC. Translation: CASSLTGVEETQYF.

The rearrangement joins TRBV9 to TRBJ2-5; 7 bases fit TRBD1. The germline V gene has CDR1 SGDLS and CDR2 YYNGEE. V lost 3 bases, J lost 2 bases, and 7 bases stayed unmatched. The CDR3 has 15 residues. The CDR3 DNA reads as TGTGCCAGCAGCGGTTCCGGGACAGAACAAGAGACCCAGTACTTC. This gives the protein CASSGSGTEQETQYF.

This clone came up a few times. This chain uses TRBV7-7 with TRBJ2-3, with D maybe TRBD2 (5 bases). Looked up from germline, CDR1 is SSHAT and CDR2 is FNYEAQ (reference sequence). With 8 bases removed from V and 4 bases from J, the gap between germline ends came to 13 bases. The CDR3 totals 13 residues. CDR3 loop: CASSQSGADTQYF. The CDR3 coding sequence is TGTGCCAGCTCGCAGTCCGGGGCAGATACGCAGTATTTT.

This clone was detected only a few times. V gene TRBV5-1 combines with J gene TRBJ1-2; D gene unclear. Per the germline V gene, CDR1 is SGHRS and CDR2 is YFSETQ. Trimming shortened V by 4 bases and J by 4 bases, and 11 bases separated the two germline ends. The CDR3 spans 13 residues. DNA of the CDR3: TGCGCCAGCAGCCGGGATGAGGGCTATGGCTACACCTTC. Translating gives CASSRDEGYGYTF.

This chain joins TRBV19 and TRBJ2-7; 11 bases fit TRBD2. CDR3 length: 15 residues. CDR1 and CDR2 from the germline V gene are LNHDA and SQIVND (reference sequence). Germline trimming cut 4 bases from V and 4 bases from J; bases unmatched to any gene: 6. The CDR3 here is CASSKGTSGSYEQYF. The CDR3 DNA sequence: TGTGCCAGTAGTAAGGGGACTAGCGGATCTTACGAGCAGTACTTC.

V usage is TRBV5-1 and J usage is TRBJ1-4; TRBD1 might be the D (5 bases). The CDR3 has 14 residues. Germline CDR1 SGHRS, CDR2 YFSETQ. The germline V and J ends were trimmed by 0 bases and 5 bases, with 8 bases remaining between them. CDR3 residues: CASSLAGGNEKLFF. The CDR3 DNA sequence: TGCGCCAGCAGCTTGGCGGGGGGGAATGAAAAACTGTTTTTT.

This chain links TRBV19 with TRBJ2-1; D may be TRBD2 (7 bases). The CDR3 is made up of 16 amino acids. The germline V gene encodes CDR1 LNHDA and CDR2 SQIVND (reference sequence). The V gene lost 4 bases and the J gene lost 0 bases, with 13 bases spanning the gap. DNA of the CDR3: TGTGCCAGTAGTAGGTGGGGGGGCCCCTCCTACAATGAGCAGTTCTTC. It encodes CASSRWGGPSYNEQFF.

The chain combines TRBV6-1 with TRBJ1-1; D is perhaps TRBD1 (5 bases). There are 11 residues in the CDR3. Germline CDR1 reads MNHNS; CDR2 reads SASEGT. Trimming stripped 5 bases from V and 7 bases from J, with 8 bases between. The CDR3 DNA reads TGTGCCAGCAGTCAGGGTGGTGAAGCTTTCTTT. This codes for CASSQGGEAFF.

CDR3 nucleotides: TGTGCCTGGAGTGTACTTGCGGGTGTAAATCAGCCCCAGCATTTT. Translating gives CAWSVLAGVNQPQHF. V usage is TRBV30 and J usage is TRBJ1-5; D ambiguous. This CDR3 region has 15 residues. CDR1 and CDR2 (germline): GTSNPN, SVGIG (reference sequence). The V end lost 0 bases, the J end lost 4 bases, and 13 bases lay between the germline ends. Full variable domain (remainder filled in from reference TRBV30 and TRBJ1-5): SQTIHQWPATLVQPVGSPLSLECTVEGTSNPNLYWYRQAAGRGLQLLFYSVGIGQISSEVPQNLSASRPQDRQFILSSKKLLLSDSGFYLCAWSVLAGVNQPQHFGDGTRLSIL.

As DNA, the CDR3 is TGTGCCAGCAGCTCACTAGGACAGGGGAGAGTGAATGGCTACACCTTC. Its translation: CASSSLGQGRVNGYTF. The V and J genes are TRBV5-6 and TRBJ1-2; 9 bases match TRBD1. Germline CDR1 SGHDT, CDR2 YYEEEE. The CDR3 has 16 amino acids. With 3 bases clipped from V and 6 bases from J, the junction kept 12 bases outside the gene matches.

Concerning this clone: One end of the junction varies from germline; a read error may be responsible. V is TRBV7-9 and J is TRBJ2-5; TRBD1 aligns across 10 bases. Germline CDR1 is SEHNR and CDR2 is FQNEAQ (reference sequence). The CDR3 has 13 amino acids. The CDR3 region is CSSSLEGTGEPYF. CDR3 coding DNA: TGTTCCAGCAGCTTAGAGGGGACAGGGGAGCCGTACTTC.

The chain recombines TRBV15 with TRBJ2-4; 9 bases fit TRBD1. V gave up 1 base and J gave up 0 bases; unmatched junction bases: 10. The CDR3 length is 19 residues. From germline, CDR1 is LNHNV and CDR2 YYDKDF (reference sequence). The CDR3 is CATSRGGGQGYTAKNIQYF. CDR3 nucleotide sequence: TGTGCCACCAGCAGAGGCGGGGGACAGGGATATACAGCCAAAAACATTCAGTACTTC.

V gene TRBV12-5 combines with J gene TRBJ2-3, with 8 bases aligning to TRBD2. The CDR3 covers 15 residues. The V and J ends lost 7 bases and 2 bases, in that order; junction bases with no gene match: 8. CDR1 LGHNT and CDR2 FRNRAP come from the germline V gene. The DNA for the CDR3 is TGTGCTAGTGCCCCGGGGGGGGGTTACACAGATACGCAGTATTTT. Amino acids: CASAPGGGYTDTQYF.